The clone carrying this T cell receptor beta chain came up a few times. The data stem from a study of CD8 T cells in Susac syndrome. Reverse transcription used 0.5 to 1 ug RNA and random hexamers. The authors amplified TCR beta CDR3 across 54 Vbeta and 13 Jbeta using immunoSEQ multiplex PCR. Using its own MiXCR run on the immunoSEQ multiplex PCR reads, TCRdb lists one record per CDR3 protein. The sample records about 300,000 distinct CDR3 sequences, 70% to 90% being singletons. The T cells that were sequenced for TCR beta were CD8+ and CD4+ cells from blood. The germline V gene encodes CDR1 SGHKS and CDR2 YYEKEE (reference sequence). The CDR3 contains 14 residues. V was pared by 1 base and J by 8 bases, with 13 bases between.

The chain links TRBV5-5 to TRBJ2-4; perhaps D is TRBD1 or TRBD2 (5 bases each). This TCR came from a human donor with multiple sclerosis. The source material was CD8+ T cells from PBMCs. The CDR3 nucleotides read TGTGCCAGCAGCTTGTCCGAGGGGTGGGACATTCAGTACTTC. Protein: CASSLSEGWDIQYF.